The 23 T cell receptor beta chains presented below share a single source sample, sequenced in a study of T cell repertoires in cytomegalovirus infection. Each CDR3 protein gets one entry after TCRdb re-called the reads with MiXCR. The table has 450,000 to 550,000 distinct CDR3 sequences, roughly 42% seen once; the top ten hold about 39%. For these TCRs, the target antigens are not known. The specimen comprised cultured PBMCs, sampled from culture after CMV antigen stimulation. The source of these receptors is a human donor in good health (CMV status not recorded). Some clones in this sample may be carry-over from other donors' samples.

V is TRBV20-1 and J is TRBJ2-3; D ambiguous. The CDR3 is 13 amino acids. In germline, CDR1 is DFQATT, CDR2 SNEGSKA (reference sequence). With 2 bases removed from V and 4 bases from J, the gap between germline ends came to 10 bases. CDR3 in DNA: TGCAGTGCTAGACGCGGAAACGCAGATACGCAGTATTTT. Translation: CSARRGNADTQYF.

J is TRBJ2-5 and V is TRBV18; a weak D match, TRBD2 (5 bases). Germline V lookup: CDR1 KGHSH, CDR2 LQKENI. V lost 3 bases and J 5 bases, leaving 19 bases between the germline ends. The CDR3 is 16 amino acids. In DNA, the CDR3 is TGTGCCAGCTCACCTCCTAGCTCTGCACGGGTCGAGACCCAGTACTTC. It specifies CASSPPSSARVETQYF.

This clonotype came up once. In DNA form, the CDR3 reads TGTGCCAGCAGCTTAGCGTGGGGAACAGGAGGCTACGAGCAGTACTTC. The encoded protein is CASSLAWGTGGYEQYF. The chain joins TRBV7-9 to TRBJ2-7; D possibly uses TRBD1 or TRBD2 (5 bases each). The CDR3 is 16 amino acids. CDR1 is SEHNR and CDR2 is FQNEAQ in the germline V gene (reference sequence). The V end was cut by 0 bases, the J end by 3 bases, with 15 bases between.

V and J are TRBV27 and TRBJ1-2; no clear D. The CDR3 has 13 residues. In germline, CDR1 is MNHEY, CDR2 SMNVEV (reference sequence). V lost 0 bases to trimming and J lost 4 bases, with 6 bases between them. CDR3 protein: CASSLSAVYGYTF. For the CDR3, the DNA is TGTGCCAGCAGTTTATCGGCGGTCTATGGCTACACCTTC.

This clonotype was observed a handful of times. CDR3 in DNA: TGTGCCAGCAGTGCCTTTGGCTCCTACGAGCAGTACTTC. Protein product: CASSAFGSYEQYF. The genes are TRBV12-3 or TRBV12-4 and TRBJ2-7, with unresolved D. V was cut by 5 bases and J by 0 bases, with 8 bases left in between. There are 13 residues in the CDR3.

The chain combines TRBV12-3 or TRBV12-4 with TRBJ1-2; no clear D gene. V dropped 0 bases and J dropped 5 bases, with 4 bases sitting between them. This CDR3 region has 12 residues. In DNA, the CDR3 is TGTGCCAGCAGTTTAGCTTGGTATGGCTACACCTTC. Amino acids: CASSLAWYGYTF.

This clonotype has only a few counts. The CDR3, as DNA: TGTGCCACCCGAGGAACCAACGAGCAGTACTTC. Its translation: CATRGTNEQYF. This chain joins TRBV10-3 and TRBJ2-7; D is unresolved. This CDR3 comprises 11 residues. Trimming cost V 10 bases and J 5 bases, with 12 bases left between them. CDR1 is ENHRY and CDR2 is SYGVKD in the germline V gene.

The sample holds a few counts of this clonotype. This chain links TRBV10-3 with TRBJ2-1; a weak D match, TRBD2 (6 bases). This CDR3 is 15 amino acids long. From germline, CDR1 is ENHRY and CDR2 SYGVKD. Trimming pared 7 bases from V and 5 bases from J, leaving 18 bases between. The CDR3 spells CAIKSRRDSDNEQFF. In nucleotides, the CDR3 is TGTGCCATCAAATCTAGGCGGGATTCAGACAATGAGCAGTTCTTC.

V usage is TRBV6-1 and J usage is TRBJ2-4; 9 positions agree with TRBD1. With 6 bases clipped from V and 1 base from J, the junction kept 7 bases outside the gene matches. Germline lookup yields CDR1 MNHNS and CDR2 SASEGT. This CDR3 has 16 amino acids. CDR3 residues: CASREDRGRAKNIQYF. The CDR3 region has the DNA TGTGCCAGCAGAGAGGACAGGGGAAGGGCCAAAAACATTCAGTACTTC.

This chain joins TRBV6-2 or TRBV6-3 and TRBJ1-1; D unclear. V lost 4 bases and J 0 bases, leaving 18 bases between the germline ends. CDR3 size: 17 residues. Germline CDR1 and CDR2: MNHEY and SVGEGT. CDR3 nucleotides: TGTGCCAGCAGTTCAGTATTCCAAGGCCTAATGAACACTGAAGCTTTCTTT. Its translation is CASSSVFQGLMNTEAFF.

The chain employs TRBV7-2 and TRBJ1-1; a weak D match, TRBD1 (5 bases). The CDR3 sequence is 15 residues long. Trimming shortened V by 5 bases and J by 4 bases, and 17 bases separated the two germline ends. CDR1 and CDR2 from the germline V gene are SGHTA and FQGNSA. The CDR3 here is CASSPRPGLGTEAFF. In DNA form, the CDR3 reads TGTGCCAGCAGCCCCCGACCGGGACTGGGCACTGAAGCTTTCTTT.

This clonotype was counted only a few times. This chain links TRBV7-2 with TRBJ1-2; the D gene is possibly TRBD1 (6 bases). V lost 3 bases, J lost 4 bases, and 12 bases lay in between. This CDR3 contains 14 residues. Germline assignment: CDR1 SGHTA and CDR2 FQGNSA. The CDR3 region has the DNA TGTGCCAGCAGCTTGTTGGGGGCCTCCTATGGCTACACCTTC. Its protein product is CASSLLGASYGYTF.

The chain carries TRBV6-6 and TRBJ1-1, with D perhaps matching TRBD1 (6 bases). The V gene lost 0 bases and the J gene lost 6 bases, with 11 bases spanning the gap. The CDR3 has 14 residues. The germline gives CDR1 MNHNY, CDR2 SVGAGI (reference sequence). The CDR3 is CASSYSPGGAEAFF. The CDR3 DNA reads as TGTGCCAGCAGTTACTCGCCGGGGGGCGCTGAAGCTTTCTTT.

This clonotype appeared once. The genes are TRBV5-1 and TRBJ2-2; D gene uncertain. CDR3 length: 15 residues. The ends were cut back, 4 bases at V and 6 bases at J, with 16 bases in the middle. Germline lookup yields CDR1 SGHRS and CDR2 YFSETQ. The CDR3 DNA follows: TGCGCCAGCAGCCTCGGTGTGGCCGAGGCCGGGGAGCTGTTTTTT. Its protein is CASSLGVAEAGELFF.

This clonotype was counted between two and nine times. The rearrangement links TRBV6-5 to TRBJ2-7, with TRBD2 matching over 14 bases. Germline values: CDR1 MNHEY, CDR2 SVGAGI. V lost 5 bases, J lost 1 base, and 7 bases stayed unmatched. This CDR3 is built from 17 residues. The CDR3: CASSTTSGRAGSYEQYF. DNA of the CDR3: TGTGCCAGCAGTACGACTAGCGGGAGGGCCGGATCCTACGAGCAGTACTTC.

V is TRBV7-9 and J is TRBJ2-7, with D possibly TRBD1 on 6 matching bases. Per the germline V gene, CDR1 is SEHNR and CDR2 is FQNEAQ (reference sequence). Trimming stripped 5 bases from V and 5 bases from J, with 13 bases between. This CDR3 comprises 13 residues. CDR3: CASSPDRSNEQYF. In DNA form, the CDR3 reads TGTGCCAGCAGCCCCGACAGGTCGAACGAGCAGTACTTC.

This rearrangement joins TRBV7-6 to TRBJ2-3; 13 bases are a match to TRBD2. V was pared by 6 bases and J by 5 bases, with 5 bases of the junction left unmatched. Germline CDR1 SGHVS, CDR2 FNYEAQ. The CDR3 is 15 amino acids. The chain's CDR3 is CASRTSGGARDTQYF. As DNA, the CDR3 is TGTGCCAGCAGAACTAGCGGGGGGGCCAGAGATACGCAGTATTTT. Full variable domain (missing parts from reference TRBV7-6 and TRBJ2-3): GAGVSQSPRYKVTKRGQDVALRCDPISGHVSLYWYRQALGQGPEFLTYFNYEAQQDKSGLPNDRFSAERPEGSISTLTIQRTEQRDSAMYRCASRTSGGARDTQYFGPGTRLTVL.

V usage is TRBV15 and J usage is TRBJ1-4; D possibly corresponds to TRBD1 (6 bases). Germline lookup yields CDR1 LNHNV and CDR2 YYDKDF (reference sequence). Between the trimmed V and J ends, which lost 6 bases and 7 bases, there was a span of 12 bases. The CDR3 has 13 amino acids. The DNA for the CDR3 is TGTGCCACCAGTCCGAGGGGGGCTGAAAAACTGTTTTTT. Translating gives CATSPRGAEKLFF. The entire variable domain, with the rest obtained from reference TRBV15 and TRBJ1-4, is as follows: DAMVIQNPRYQVTQFGKPVTLSCSQTLNHNVMYWYQQKSSQAPKLLFHYYDKDFNNEADTPDNFQSRRPNTSFCFLDIRSPGLGDTAMYLCATSPRGAEKLFFGSGTQLSVL.

CDR3 protein: CASGLVLARQQETQYF. DNA for the CDR3: TGTGCTAGTGGTTTGGTACTAGCGAGACAGCAAGAGACCCAGTACTTC. The gene calls are TRBV12-5 and TRBJ2-5; 7 nucleotides line up with TRBD2. The germline V gene encodes CDR1 LGHNT and CDR2 FRNRAP. The CDR3 consists of 16 residues. Trimming cost V 0 bases and J 2 bases; bases outside gene matches: 6. Full variable domain (missing parts from reference TRBV12-5 and TRBJ2-5): DARVTQTPRHKVTEMGQEVTMRCQPILGHNTVFWYRQTMMQGLELLAYFRNRAPLDDSGMPKDRFSAEMPDATLATLKIQPSEPRDSAVYFCASGLVLARQQETQYFGPGTRLLVL.

The chain recombines TRBV7-9 with TRBJ2-5; 8 bases are shared with TRBD1. From germline, CDR1 is SEHNR and CDR2 FQNEAQ (reference sequence). V shed 2 bases, J shed 2 bases, and the junction held 7 bases outside the gene matches. There are 16 residues in the CDR3. The CDR3 reads CASSLSVRTGQETQYF. The CDR3 DNA reads as TGTGCCAGCAGCTTATCGGTCCGGACAGGGCAAGAGACCCAGTACTTC.

This rearrangement joins TRBV11-2 to TRBJ2-1; 7 nucleotides match TRBD1. V dropped 2 bases and J dropped 3; count of bases not matched to a gene: 10. The CDR3 is 17 amino acids. Germline V gene lookup returns CDR1 SGHAT and CDR2 FQNNGV. The CDR3 is CASSLFVQGTFYNEQFF. The CDR3 DNA reads TGTGCCAGCAGCTTATTTGTACAGGGGACCTTCTACAATGAGCAGTTCTTC.

There are a few counts of this clonotype. The chain joins TRBV7-8 to TRBJ2-7, with D possibly TRBD2 on 6 matching bases. Germline CDR1 reads SGHVS; CDR2 reads FQNEAQ. The CDR3 contains 14 residues. V was cut by 4 bases and J by 6 bases, with 16 bases left in between. CDR3 coding DNA: TGTGCCAGCAGCTCGGGACTCACCCATCGCGAGCAGTACTTC. Its translation: CASSSGLTHREQYF. The full variable domain, completed using reference TRBV7-8 and TRBJ2-7, is GAGVSQSPRYKVAKRGQDVALRCDPISGHVSLFWYQQALGQGPEFLTYFQNEAQLDKSGLPSDRFFAERPEGSVSTLKIQRTQQEDSAVYLCASSSGLTHREQYFGPGTRLTVT.

This chain links TRBV7-6 with TRBJ2-5; TRBD2 aligns across 10 bases. There are 18 residues in the CDR3. From germline, CDR1 is SGHVS and CDR2 FNYEAQ. Trimming removed 1 base from V and 4 bases from J; junction bases left unmatched: 12. The CDR3: CASSLVPDWVAGGETQYF. The CDR3 coding sequence is TGTGCCAGCAGCTTAGTGCCTGACTGGGTAGCGGGAGGAGAGACCCAGTACTTC.